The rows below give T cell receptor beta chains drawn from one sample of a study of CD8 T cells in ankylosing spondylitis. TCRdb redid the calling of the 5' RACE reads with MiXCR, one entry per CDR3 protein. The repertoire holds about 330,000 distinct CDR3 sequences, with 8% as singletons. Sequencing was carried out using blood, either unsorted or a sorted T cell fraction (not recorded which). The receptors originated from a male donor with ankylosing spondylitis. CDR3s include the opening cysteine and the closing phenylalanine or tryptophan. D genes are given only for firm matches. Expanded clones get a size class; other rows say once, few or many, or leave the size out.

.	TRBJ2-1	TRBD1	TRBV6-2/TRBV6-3	TGTGCCAGCAGAAGGCCCAGGGACAGGAGGCAAATTATTTCCTACAATGAGCAGTTCTTC	CASRRPRDRRQIISYNEQFF
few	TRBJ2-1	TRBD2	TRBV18	TGTGCCAGCTCACCAGGCGGGAGAGGATTAGACTTTTACAATGAGCAGTTCTTC	CASSPGGRGLDFYNEQFF
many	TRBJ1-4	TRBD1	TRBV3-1	TGTGCCAGCAGCTCCGGAGGGGGCGGTGAAAAACTGTTTTTT	CASSSGGGGEKLFF
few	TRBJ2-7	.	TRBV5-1	TGCGCCAGCAGCTTGGATAACAGAAACTACGAGCAGTACTTC	CASSLDNRNYEQYF
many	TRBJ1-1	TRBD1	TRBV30	TGTGCCTGGAGTCCACAGGGGCTGGGGACTGAAGCTTTCTTT	CAWSPQGLGTEAFF
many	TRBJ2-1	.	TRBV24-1	TGTGCCACCAGTGATTTAATGGGGGTTGGGCAGTTCTTC	CATSDLMGVGQFF
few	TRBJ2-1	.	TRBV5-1	TGCGCCAGCAGCTTGGATATCGGGACGTACAATGAGCAGTTCTTC	CASSLDIGTYNEQFF
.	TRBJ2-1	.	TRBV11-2	TGTGCCAGCAGCTTAAATTTCTGGGACAATGAGCAGTTCTTC	CASSLNFWDNEQFF
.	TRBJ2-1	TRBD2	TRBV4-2	TGTGCCAGCAGCCAAGTCGAGCTAGCGGGGGCTTGGGGGCAGTTCTTC	CASSQVELAGAWGQFF
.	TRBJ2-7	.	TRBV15	TGTGCCACCAGCAGACCCTCGACACCCTACGAGCAGTACTTC	CATSRPSTPYEQYF
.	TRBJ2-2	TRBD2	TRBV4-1	TGCGCCAGCAGCCAGGGGACTAGCGGGATACCCGGGGAGCTGTTTTTT	CASSQGTSGIPGELFF
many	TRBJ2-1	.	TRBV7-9	TGTGCCAGCAGCTTAGTCTCTTCTGAGCAGTTCTTC	CASSLVSSEQFF
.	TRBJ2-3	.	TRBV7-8	TGTGCCAGCAGCGGCATAGCGGCAAGCACAGATACGCAGTATTTT	CASSGIAASTDTQYF
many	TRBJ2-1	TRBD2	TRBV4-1	TGCGCCAGCAGCCAAGAAGGGCGGGAGGACAATGAGCAGTTCTTC	CASSQEGREDNEQFF
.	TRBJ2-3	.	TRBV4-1	TGCGCCAGCAGACCTAGAGCTAGCGAGCCCCCGGCGGATACGCAGTATTTT	CASRPRASEPPADTQYF
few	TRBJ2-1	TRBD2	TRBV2	TGTGCCAGCAAGGGACTAGCTCCTCTGACCTACAATGAGCAGTTCTTC	CASKGLAPLTYNEQFF
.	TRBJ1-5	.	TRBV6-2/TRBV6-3	TGTGCCAGCAGTTACAAGAGTCAGCCCCAGCATTTT	CASSYKSQPQHF
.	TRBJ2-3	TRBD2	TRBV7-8	TGTGCCAGCAGCTTAGATGTAGCGGGAGTCACAGATACGCAGTATTTT	CASSLDVAGVTDTQYF
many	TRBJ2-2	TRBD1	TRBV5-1	TGCGCCAGCAGCTTGGTAGGACAGGACACCGGGGAGCTGTTTTTT	CASSLVGQDTGELFF
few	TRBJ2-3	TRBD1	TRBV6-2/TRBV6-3	TGTGCCAGCAGTTACTCGGACAGGGGGATGGATACGCAGTATTTT	CASSYSDRGMDTQYF
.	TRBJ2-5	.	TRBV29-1	TGCAGCGCTGGGGCACAATACGGCCAAGAGACCCAGTACTTC	CSAGAQYGQETQYF
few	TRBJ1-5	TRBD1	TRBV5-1	TGCGCCAGCAGCTTGGGACCAACAGGGGGCTATGAGAATCAGCCCCAGCATTTT	CASSLGPTGGYENQPQHF
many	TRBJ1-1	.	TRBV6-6	TGTGCCAGCATTTGGGGCCGTGAAGCTTTCTTT	CASIWGREAFF
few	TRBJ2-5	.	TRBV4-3	TGCGCCAGCAGCCAAGTCCGGGGTAGGGTTGAGACCCAGTACTTC	CASSQVRGRVETQYF
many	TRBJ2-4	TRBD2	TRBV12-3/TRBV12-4	TGTGCCGTAGCGGGAGGGTTCAAAAACATTCAGTACTTC	CAVAGGFKNIQYF
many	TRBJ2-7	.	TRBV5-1	TGCGCCAGCAGCTTGGGGCAGGGCATATACGAGCAGTACTTC	CASSLGQGIYEQYF
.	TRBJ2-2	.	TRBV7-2	TGTGCCAGCAGCTTAAGGGCCCGGGTGAACACCGGGGAGCTGTTTTTT	CASSLRARVNTGELFF
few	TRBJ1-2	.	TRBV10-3	TGTGCCATCGGAGAGGGGGGTGATGGCTACACCTTC	CAIGEGGDGYTF
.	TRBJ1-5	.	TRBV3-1	TGTGCCAGCAGCCAAGAGTTCAGCAATCAGCCCCAGCATTTT	CASSQEFSNQPQHF
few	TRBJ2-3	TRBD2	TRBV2	TGTGCCAGCAGTGTCGGACTAGCGTCAGATACGCAGTATTTT	CASSVGLASDTQYF
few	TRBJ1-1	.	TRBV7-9	TGTGCCAGCAGCAATTTGTGGGGCAGACAGAACACTGAAGCTTTCTTT	CASSNLWGRQNTEAFF
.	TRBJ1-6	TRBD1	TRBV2	TGTGCCAGCAGGGGGGGGACAGTTAATTCACCCCTCCACTTT	CASRGGTVNSPLHF
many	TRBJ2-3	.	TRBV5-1	TGCGCCAGCAGCTTGGCCTCAGGGAGTAGGAGAGATACGCAGTATTTT	CASSLASGSRRDTQYF
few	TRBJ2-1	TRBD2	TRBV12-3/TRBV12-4	TGTGCCAGCGAACCTACTAGCGCCTCTTCCTACAATGAGCAGTTCTTC	CASEPTSASSYNEQFF
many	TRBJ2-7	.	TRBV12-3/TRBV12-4	TGTGCCAGCAGTTTGGGGCGACAGGAACCACCATGGGACGAGCAGTACTTC	CASSLGRQEPPWDEQYF
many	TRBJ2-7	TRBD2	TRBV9	TGTGCCAGCAGCGTAGCGGGGGGAGGCGGATCCTACGAGCAGTACTTC	CASSVAGGGGSYEQYF
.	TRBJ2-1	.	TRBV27	TGTGCCAGCAGCAACATTGCCGGGTTTCCGTTCTTC	CASSNIAGFPFF
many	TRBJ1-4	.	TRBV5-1	TGCGCCAGCAGCCCCGGACAGTTTAATGAAAAACTGTTTTTT	CASSPGQFNEKLFF